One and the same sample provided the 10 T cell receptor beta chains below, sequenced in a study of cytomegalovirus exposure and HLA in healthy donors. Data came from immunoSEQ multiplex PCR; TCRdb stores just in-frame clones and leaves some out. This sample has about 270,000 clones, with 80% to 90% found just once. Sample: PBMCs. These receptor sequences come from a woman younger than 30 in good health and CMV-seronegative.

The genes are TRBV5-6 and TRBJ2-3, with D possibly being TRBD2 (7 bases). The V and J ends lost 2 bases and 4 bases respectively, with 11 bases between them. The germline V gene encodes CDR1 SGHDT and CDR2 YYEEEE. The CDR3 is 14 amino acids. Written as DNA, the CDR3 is TGTGCCAGCAGCTTCGAGGGGGGGGCAGATACGCAGTATTTT. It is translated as CASSFEGGADTQYF. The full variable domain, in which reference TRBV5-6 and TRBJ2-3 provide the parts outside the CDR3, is DAGVTQSPTHLIKTRGQQVTLRCSPKSGHDTVSWYQQALGQGPQFIFQYYEEEERQRGNFPDRFSGHQFPNYSSELNVNALLLGDSALYLCASSFEGGADTQYFGPGTRLTVL.

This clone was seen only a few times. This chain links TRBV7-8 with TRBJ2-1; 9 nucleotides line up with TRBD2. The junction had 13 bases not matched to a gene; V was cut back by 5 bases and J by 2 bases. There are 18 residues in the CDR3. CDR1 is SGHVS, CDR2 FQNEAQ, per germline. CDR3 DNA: TGTGCCAGCAGCCCCGGCAGTAGCGGGAGCCTCACCTACAATGAGCAGTTCTTC. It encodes CASSPGSSGSLTYNEQFF.

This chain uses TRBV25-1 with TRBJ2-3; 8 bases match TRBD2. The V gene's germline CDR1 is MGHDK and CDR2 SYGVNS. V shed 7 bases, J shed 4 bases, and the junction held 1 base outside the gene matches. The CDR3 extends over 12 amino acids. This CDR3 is CASTGGPDTQYF. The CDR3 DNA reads TGTGCCAGCACGGGAGGGCCAGATACGCAGTATTTT.

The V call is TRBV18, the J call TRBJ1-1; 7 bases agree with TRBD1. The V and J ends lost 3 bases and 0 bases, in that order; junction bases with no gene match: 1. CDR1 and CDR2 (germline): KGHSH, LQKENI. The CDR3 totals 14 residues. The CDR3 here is CASSPGQMNTEAFF. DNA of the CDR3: TGTGCCAGCTCACCGGGACAGATGAACACTGAAGCTTTCTTT.

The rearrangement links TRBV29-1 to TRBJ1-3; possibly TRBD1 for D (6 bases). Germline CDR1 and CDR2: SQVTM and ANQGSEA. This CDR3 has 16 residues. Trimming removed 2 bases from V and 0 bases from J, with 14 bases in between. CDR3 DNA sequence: TGCAGCGTTGAAAAGGGGGACCGGAGCTCTGGAAACACCATATATTTT. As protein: CSVEKGDRSSGNTIYF.

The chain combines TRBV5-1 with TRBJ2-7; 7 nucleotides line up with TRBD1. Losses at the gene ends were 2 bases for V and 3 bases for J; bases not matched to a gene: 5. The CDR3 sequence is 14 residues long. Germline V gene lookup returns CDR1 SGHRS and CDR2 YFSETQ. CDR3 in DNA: TGCGCCAGCAGCTTCCCGGGACAGTTCTACGAGCAGTACTTC. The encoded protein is CASSFPGQFYEQYF.

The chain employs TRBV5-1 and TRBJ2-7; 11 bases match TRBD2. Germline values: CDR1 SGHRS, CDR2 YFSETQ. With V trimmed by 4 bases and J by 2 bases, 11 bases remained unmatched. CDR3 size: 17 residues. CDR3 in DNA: TGCGCCAGCAGCCCCAGTCCTAGCGGGAGGCCTACCTACGAGCAGTACTTC. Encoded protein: CASSPSPSGRPTYEQYF.

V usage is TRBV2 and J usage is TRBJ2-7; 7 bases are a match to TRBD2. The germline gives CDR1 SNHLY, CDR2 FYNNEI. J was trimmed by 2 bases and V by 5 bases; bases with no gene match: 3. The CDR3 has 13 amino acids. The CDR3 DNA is TGTGCCAGCAGTACTAGCGTGCCCTACGAGCAGTACTTC. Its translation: CASSTSVPYEQYF.

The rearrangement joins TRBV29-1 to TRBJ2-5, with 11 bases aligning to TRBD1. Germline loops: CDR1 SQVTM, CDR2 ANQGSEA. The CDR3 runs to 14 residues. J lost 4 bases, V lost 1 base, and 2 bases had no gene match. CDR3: CSVEGDRGSETQYF. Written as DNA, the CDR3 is TGCAGCGTTGAAGGGGACAGGGGGTCAGAGACCCAGTACTTC. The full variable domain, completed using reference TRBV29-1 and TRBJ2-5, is SAVISQKPSRDICQRGTSLTIQCQVDSQVTMMFWYRQQPGQSLTLIATANQGSEATYESGFVIDKFPISRPNLTFSTLTVSNMSPEDSSIYLCSVEGDRGSETQYFGPGTRLLVL.

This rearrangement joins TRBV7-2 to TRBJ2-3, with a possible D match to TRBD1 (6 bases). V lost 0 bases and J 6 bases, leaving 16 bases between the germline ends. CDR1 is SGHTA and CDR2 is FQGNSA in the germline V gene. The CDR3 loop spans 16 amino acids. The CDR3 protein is CASSLAPLGAGDTQYF. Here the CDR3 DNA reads TGTGCCAGCAGCTTAGCGCCGTTGGGGGCAGGGGATACGCAGTATTTT.